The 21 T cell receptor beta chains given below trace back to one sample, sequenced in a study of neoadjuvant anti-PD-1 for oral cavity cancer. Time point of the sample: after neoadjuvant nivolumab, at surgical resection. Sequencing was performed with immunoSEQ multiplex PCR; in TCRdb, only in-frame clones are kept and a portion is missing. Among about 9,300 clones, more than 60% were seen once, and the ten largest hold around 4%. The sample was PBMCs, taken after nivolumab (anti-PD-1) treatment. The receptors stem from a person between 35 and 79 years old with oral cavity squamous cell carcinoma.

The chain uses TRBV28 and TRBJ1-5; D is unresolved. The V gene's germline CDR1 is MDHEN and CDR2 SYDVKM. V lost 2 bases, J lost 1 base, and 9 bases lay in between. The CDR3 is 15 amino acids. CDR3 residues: CASSLGGQSNQPQHF. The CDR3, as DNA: TGTGCCAGCAGTTTAGGAGGCCAGAGCAATCAGCCCCAGCATTTT.

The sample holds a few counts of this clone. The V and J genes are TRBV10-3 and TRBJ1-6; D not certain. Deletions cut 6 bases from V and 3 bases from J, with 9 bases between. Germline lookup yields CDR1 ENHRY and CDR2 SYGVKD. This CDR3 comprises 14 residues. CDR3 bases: TGTGCCATCAGCGGAGGTTTCTATAATTCACCCCTCCACTTT. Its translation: CAISGGFYNSPLHF.

Here the CDR3 DNA reads TGTGCCAGCAGTTATAACAGGGATAGGAATGAGCAGTTCTTC. It specifies CASSYNRDRNEQFF. The chain carries TRBV27 and TRBJ2-1; D may be TRBD1 (6 bases). Germline V gene sequence: CDR1 MNHEY, CDR2 SMNVEV (reference sequence). The length of the CDR3 is 14 residues. With 4 bases removed from V and 7 bases from J, the gap between germline ends came to 14 bases.

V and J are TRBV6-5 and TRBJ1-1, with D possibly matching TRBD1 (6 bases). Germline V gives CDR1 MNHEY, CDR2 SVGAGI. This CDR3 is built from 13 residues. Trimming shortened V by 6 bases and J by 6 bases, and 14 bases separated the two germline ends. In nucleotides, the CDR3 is TGTGCCAGCAGGCTGACAGGAAAAGCTGAAGCTTTCTTT. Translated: CASRLTGKAEAFF.

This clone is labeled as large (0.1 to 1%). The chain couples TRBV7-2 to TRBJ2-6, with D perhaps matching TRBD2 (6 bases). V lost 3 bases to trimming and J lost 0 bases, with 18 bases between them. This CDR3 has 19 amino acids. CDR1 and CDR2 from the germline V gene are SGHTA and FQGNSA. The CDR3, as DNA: TGTGCCAGCAGCTTTAGGTGGAGGGAGCGGCCCTCTGGGGCCAACGTCCTGACTTTC. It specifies CASSFRWRERPSGANVLTF.

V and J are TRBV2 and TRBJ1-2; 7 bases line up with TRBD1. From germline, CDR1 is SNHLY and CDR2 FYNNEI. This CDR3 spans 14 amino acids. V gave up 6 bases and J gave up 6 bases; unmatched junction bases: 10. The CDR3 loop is CASSLTGTTNGYTF. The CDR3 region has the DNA TGTGCCAGCAGCCTGACAGGGACAACTAATGGCTACACCTTC.

The CDR3 reads CASSQYVTGQETQYF. The CDR3 bases are TGCGCCAGCAGCCAATATGTGACAGGACAAGAGACCCAGTACTTC. The chain uses TRBV4-1 and TRBJ2-5; possibly TRBD1 for D (6 bases). Germline V gene data show CDR1 as MGHRA and CDR2 as YSYEKL. This CDR3 contains 15 residues. V gave up 2 bases and J gave up 2 bases, with 12 bases separating them.

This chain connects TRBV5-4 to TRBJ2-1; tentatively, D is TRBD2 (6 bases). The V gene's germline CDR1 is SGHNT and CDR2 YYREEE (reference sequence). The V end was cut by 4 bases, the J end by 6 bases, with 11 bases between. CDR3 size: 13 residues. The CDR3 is CASSGGLFNEQFF. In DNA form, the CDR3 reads TGTGCCAGCAGCGGGGGACTTTTCAATGAGCAGTTCTTC.

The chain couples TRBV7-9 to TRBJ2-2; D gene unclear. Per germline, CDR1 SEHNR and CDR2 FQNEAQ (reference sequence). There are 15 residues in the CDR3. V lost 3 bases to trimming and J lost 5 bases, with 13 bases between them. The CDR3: CASSLGLASTGELFF. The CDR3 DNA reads TGTGCCAGCAGCTTGGGGTTAGCATCAACCGGGGAGCTGTTTTTT.

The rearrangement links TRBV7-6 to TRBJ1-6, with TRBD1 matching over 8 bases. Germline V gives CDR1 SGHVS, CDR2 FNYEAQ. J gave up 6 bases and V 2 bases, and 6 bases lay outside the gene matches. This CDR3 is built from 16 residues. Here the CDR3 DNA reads TGTGCCAGCAGCTTACAGACAGGGGCGACTAATTCACCCCTCCACTTT. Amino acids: CASSLQTGATNSPLHF.

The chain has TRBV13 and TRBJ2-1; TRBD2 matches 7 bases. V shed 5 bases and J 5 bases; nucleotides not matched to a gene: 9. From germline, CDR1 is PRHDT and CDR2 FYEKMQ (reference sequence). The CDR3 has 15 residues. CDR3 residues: CASSSWGGENNEQFF. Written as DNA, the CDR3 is TGTGCCAGCAGCAGCTGGGGAGGGGAAAACAATGAGCAGTTCTTC.

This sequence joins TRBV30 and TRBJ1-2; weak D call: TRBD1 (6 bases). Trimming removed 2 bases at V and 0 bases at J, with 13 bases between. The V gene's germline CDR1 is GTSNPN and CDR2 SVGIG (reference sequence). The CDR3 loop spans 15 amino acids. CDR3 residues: CAWSSTGLANYGYTF. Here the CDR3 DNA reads TGTGCCTGGAGTTCCACAGGGCTAGCTAACTATGGCTACACCTTC.

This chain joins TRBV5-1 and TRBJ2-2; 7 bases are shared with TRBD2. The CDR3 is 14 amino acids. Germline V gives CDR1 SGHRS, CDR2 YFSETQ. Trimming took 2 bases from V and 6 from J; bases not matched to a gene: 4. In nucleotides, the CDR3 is TGCGCCAGCAGCTTCATGACTAGCCCCGGGGAGCTGTTTTTT. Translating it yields CASSFMTSPGELFF.

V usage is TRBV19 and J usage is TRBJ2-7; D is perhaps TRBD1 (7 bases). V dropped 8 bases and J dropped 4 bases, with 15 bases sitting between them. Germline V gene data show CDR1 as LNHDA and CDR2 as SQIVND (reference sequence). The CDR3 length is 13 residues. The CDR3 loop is CASGAGGNYEQYF. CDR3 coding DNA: TGTGCCAGTGGAGCAGGGGGGAATTACGAGCAGTACTTC. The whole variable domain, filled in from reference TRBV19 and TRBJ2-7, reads DGGITQSPKYLFRKEGQNVTLSCEQNLNHDAMYWYRQDPGQGLRLIYYSQIVNDFQKGDIAEGYSVSREKKESFPLTVTSAQKNPTAFYLCASGAGGNYEQYFGPGTRLTVT.

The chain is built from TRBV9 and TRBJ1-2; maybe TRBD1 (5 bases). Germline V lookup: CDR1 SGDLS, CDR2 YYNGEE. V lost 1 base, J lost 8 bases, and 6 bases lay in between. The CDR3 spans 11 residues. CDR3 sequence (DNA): TGTGCCAGCAGCGTATGGGGCGGCTACACCTTC. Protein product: CASSVWGGYTF.

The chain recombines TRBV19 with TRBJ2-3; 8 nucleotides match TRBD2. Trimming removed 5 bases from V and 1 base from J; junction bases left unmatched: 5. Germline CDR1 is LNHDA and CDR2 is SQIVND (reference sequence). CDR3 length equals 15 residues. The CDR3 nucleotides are TGTGCCAGTAGTCTGACTAGCGCCGGCACAGATACGCAGTATTTT. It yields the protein CASSLTSAGTDTQYF. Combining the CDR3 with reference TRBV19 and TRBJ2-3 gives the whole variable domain DGGITQSPKYLFRKEGQNVTLSCEQNLNHDAMYWYRQDPGQGLRLIYYSQIVNDFQKGDIAEGYSVSREKKESFPLTVTSAQKNPTAFYLCASSLTSAGTDTQYFGPGTRLTVL.

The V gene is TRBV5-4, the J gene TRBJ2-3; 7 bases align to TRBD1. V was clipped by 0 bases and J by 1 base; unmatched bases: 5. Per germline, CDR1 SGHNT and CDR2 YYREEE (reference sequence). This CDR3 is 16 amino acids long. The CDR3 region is CASSLESGGGTDTQYF. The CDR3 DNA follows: TGTGCCAGCAGCTTGGAGTCAGGGGGTGGCACAGATACGCAGTATTTT.

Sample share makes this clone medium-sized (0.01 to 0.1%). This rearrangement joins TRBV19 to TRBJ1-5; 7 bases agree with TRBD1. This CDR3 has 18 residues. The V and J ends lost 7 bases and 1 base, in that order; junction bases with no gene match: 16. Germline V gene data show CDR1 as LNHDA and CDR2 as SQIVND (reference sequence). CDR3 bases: TGTGCCAGTACCTCCGGGACAGTGGGCTTCGGGAGCAATCAGCCCCAGCATTTT. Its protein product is CASTSGTVGFGSNQPQHF.

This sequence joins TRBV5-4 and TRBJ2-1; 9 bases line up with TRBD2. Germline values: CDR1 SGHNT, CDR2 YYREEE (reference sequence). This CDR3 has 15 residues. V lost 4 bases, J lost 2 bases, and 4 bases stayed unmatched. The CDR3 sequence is CASSGAGGTYNEQFF. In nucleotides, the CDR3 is TGTGCCAGCAGCGGAGCGGGAGGTACCTACAATGAGCAGTTCTTC. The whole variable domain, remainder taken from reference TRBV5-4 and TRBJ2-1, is ETGVTQSPTHLIKTRGQQVTLRCSSQSGHNTVSWYQQALGQGPQFIFQYYREEENGRGNFPPRFSGLQFPNYSSELNVNALELDDSALYLCASSGAGGTYNEQFFGPGTRLTVL.

The CDR3 DNA is TGTGCCAGCAGGCTAAGGGAGTCCTACGAGCAGTACTTC. Encoded protein: CASRLRESYEQYF. The rearrangement uses TRBV6-5 and TRBJ2-7, with a possible D match to TRBD2 (5 bases). Looked up from germline, CDR1 is MNHEY and CDR2 is SVGAGI. The CDR3 sequence is 13 residues long. V was trimmed by 6 bases and J by 1 base, leaving 10 bases between them.

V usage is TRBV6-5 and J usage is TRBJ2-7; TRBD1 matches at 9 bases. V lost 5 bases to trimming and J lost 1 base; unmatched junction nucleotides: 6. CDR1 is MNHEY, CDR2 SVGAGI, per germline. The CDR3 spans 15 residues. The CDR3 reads CASSPTGTGSYEQYF. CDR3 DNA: TGTGCCAGCAGTCCCACCGGGACAGGGTCCTACGAGCAGTACTTC.